The clone carrying this TCR beta chain was counted a few times. Its antigen is undetermined. This specimen comes from a study of cytomegalovirus exposure and HLA in healthy donors. Whole-study context: From donors who were HLA-typed, an early data release held 80 million or so unique TCRs. Study outcomes and limitations: Common viral pathogens seemed, in a later analysis, to connect with several of the most significant clusters. CMV serostatus alone was available as immune exposure information.

CDR3 length: 16 residues. V dropped 1 base and J dropped 6; count of bases not matched to a gene: 12. In germline, CDR1 is SGHAT, CDR2 FQNNGV. The study ran its PCR with 60 Vbeta and 13 Jbeta primers. Repertoires were generated with immunoSEQ multiplex PCR, while TCRdb's copy carries only in-frame clones and drops some. The profile shows 150,000 to 200,000 clones, about 77% of them singletons. The genes are TRBV11-2 and TRBJ2-7; 7 bases line up with TRBD2. The origin of this receptor is a male donor in good health and CMV-seropositive. Material for sequencing was PBMCs. The CDR3 region is CASSLASGALSLEQYF. As DNA, the CDR3 is TGTGCCAGCAGCTTAGCAAGCGGGGCCCTTTCTCTCGAGCAGTACTTC.